This T cell receptor beta chain was retrieved from a study of regulatory T cells in long-lasting Graves disease (dated by TCRdb to about 2021). Broadly, across the study: Persistent Graves' disease meant more than 5 years of antithyroid drug treatment with TSH receptor autoantibodies that stayed positive. This study used TCR sequencing and RNA sequencing of peripheral blood to compare persistent Graves' disease patients against newly diagnosed Graves' disease patients. The study was registered as a clinical trial and conducted in China. A total of roughly 35 samples underwent TCR sequencing: around 13 from persistent and roughly 20 from newly diagnosed Graves' disease patients. On average, persistent Graves' disease patients in the clinical cohort had been on antithyroid drugs for around 9.5 years. Results and caveats for the whole study, not just this receptor: Compared with newly diagnosed patients, persistent Graves' disease patients had lower TCR Shannon entropy and fewer highly expanded clones, which suggests clonal expansion. More public clonotypes were shared among persistent patients (roughly 2,900) than among newly diagnosed patients (more than 950). Sequencing and analysis were limited to the TCR beta chain. Persistent disease showed preferential use of TRBV28, TRBJ1-2 and TRBJ2-5, whereas newly diagnosed disease favored TRBV20-1 and TRBJ2-1. Because the primary lesion, thyroid tissue, could not be accessed, the study looked at peripheral blood alone. As a limitation, the authors acknowledged that the small sample size may reduce accuracy.

The intended sense of this specimen's time point label: persistent/refractory GD, antithyroid drugs over 5 years with positive TRAb. RNA was extracted from PBMCs in TRIzol for both TCR sequencing and RNA sequencing. The diagnosis of Graves' disease was made according to American Thyroid Association guidelines. Patients were recruited from an endocrinology department in Xi'an, China. Each patient gave about 10 milliliters of peripheral blood, collected in an EDTA anticoagulant tube. PBMCs were isolated by Ficoll Paque Plus density gradient separation without further T cell sorting. RNA quality was checked with an Agilent 2100 Bioanalyzer and agarose gel, and concentration with a NanoDrop 2000. Library preparation used multiplex PCR. The sequencer was an Illumina HiSeq 4000. TCR beta libraries were built with iRepertoire HTBI primers and Arm-PCR amplification of CDR3 regions. PCR products were gel purified before sequencing. The source study handled its data this way. Gene usage analysis of CDR3 amino acid clonotypes relied on the roughly 67 TRBV and about 13 TRBJ segments identified across samples. COPE and FqMerger were used to merge the filtered high-quality paired reads into contigs. BLAST was used to align contigs to IMGT TRBV, TRBD and TRBJ reference genes, and CDR3 was defined according to IMGT. Highly expanded clones were defined as clonotypes with a frequency above 0.1%. Shannon entropy was used to measure repertoire diversity, and the Gini coefficient was used to measure V-J evenness. Public clonotypes were defined as clonotypes shared by more than one individual. TCRdb reanalyzed the raw reads on its own, using fastp at Q25 for trimming and MiXCR for clone calling, and kept in-frame beta chains. Each CDR3 protein gets just one entry, which takes the most common genes and DNA from the rows behind it. None of the V and J calls come from the authors' own analysis; TCRdb made them. The sample profile shows 700,000 or so distinct CDR3 sequences; 25% to 30% of them were found once. Of the sample, about 42% falls within the top ten clones.

Trimming at the junction amounts to 6 bases on V and 6 bases on J, and the germline ends lie 11 bases apart. The CDR1 and CDR2 encoded by the germline V gene are MNHEY and SVGEGT. Reading from cysteine to phenylalanine, the CDR3 counts 12 amino acids. Only CDR3 DNA remains: 36 bases, in frame from the first base. This clonotype appeared a few times. This receptor's antigen is unknown. Per-base qualities were not stored, and no clone one base away is much larger. The V and J genes are TRBV6-2 or TRBV6-3 and TRBJ1-1; the D gene identity is not certain. The source material was peripheral blood mononuclear cells (PBMCs), sampled when the disease was refractory, from a patient treated with antithyroid drugs. This sequence was found in a female donor with Graves disease. CDR3 reads: CASSHNQPEAFF. The bases are TGTGCCAGCAGCCACAACCAGCCTGAAGCTTTCTTT.